This TCR beta chain was profiled in a study of Ad26.COV2.S vaccination and SARS-CoV-2 variants. General study findings and limits: CD8+ and CD4+ T cells specific for spike reportedly responded with substantial breadth after vaccination. Comparable non-spike TCR breadth was observed in vaccine and placebo recipients.

Clones were read by immunoSEQ multiplex PCR, and TCRdb kept only the in-frame ones, dropping some. The repertoire consists of under 150,000 clones, with 86% occurring once and the leading ten covering 4% to 6%. Trimming pared 2 bases from V and 3 bases from J, leaving 11 bases between. CDR3 size: 16 residues. The germline gives CDR1 SEHNR, CDR2 FQNEAQ (reference sequence). On this clone itself: Its target is not known.

This material consisted of peripheral blood, taken after recovery from COVID-19. The TCR comes from a human donor who had recovered from COVID-19. The chain uses TRBV7-9 and TRBJ2-6; weak D call: TRBD1 (5 bases). The CDR3 DNA is TGTGCCAGCAGCTTACCCGCAGGGATTGGGGCCAACGTCCTGACTTTC. Encoded protein: CASSLPAGIGANVLTF.